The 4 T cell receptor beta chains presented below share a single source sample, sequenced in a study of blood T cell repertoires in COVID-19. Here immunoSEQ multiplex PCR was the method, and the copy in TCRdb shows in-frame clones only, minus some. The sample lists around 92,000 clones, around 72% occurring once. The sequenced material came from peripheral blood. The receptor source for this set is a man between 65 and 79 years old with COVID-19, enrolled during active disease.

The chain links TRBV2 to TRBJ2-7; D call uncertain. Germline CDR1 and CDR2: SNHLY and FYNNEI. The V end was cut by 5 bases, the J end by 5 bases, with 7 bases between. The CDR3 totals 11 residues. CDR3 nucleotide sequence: TGTGCCAGCAGTACGAAGCACGAGCAGTACTTC. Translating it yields CASSTKHEQYF.

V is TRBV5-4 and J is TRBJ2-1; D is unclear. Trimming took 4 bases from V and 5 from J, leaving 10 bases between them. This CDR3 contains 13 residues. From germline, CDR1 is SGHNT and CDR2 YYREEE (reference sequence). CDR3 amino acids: CASSVRRDNEQFF. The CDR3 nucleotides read TGTGCCAGCAGCGTGAGACGGGACAATGAGCAGTTCTTC.

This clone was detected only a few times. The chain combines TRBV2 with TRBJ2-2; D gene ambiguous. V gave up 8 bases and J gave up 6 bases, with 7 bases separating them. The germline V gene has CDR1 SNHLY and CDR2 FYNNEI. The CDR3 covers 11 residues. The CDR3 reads CASEVAGELFF. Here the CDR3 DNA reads TGTGCCAGCGAGGTTGCCGGGGAGCTGTTTTTT.

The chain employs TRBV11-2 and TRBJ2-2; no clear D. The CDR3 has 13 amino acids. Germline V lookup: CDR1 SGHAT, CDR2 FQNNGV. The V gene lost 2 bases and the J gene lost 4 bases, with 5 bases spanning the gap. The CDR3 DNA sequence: TGTGCCAGCAGCTTATATTCCACCGGGGAGCTGTTTTTT. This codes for CASSLYSTGELFF.